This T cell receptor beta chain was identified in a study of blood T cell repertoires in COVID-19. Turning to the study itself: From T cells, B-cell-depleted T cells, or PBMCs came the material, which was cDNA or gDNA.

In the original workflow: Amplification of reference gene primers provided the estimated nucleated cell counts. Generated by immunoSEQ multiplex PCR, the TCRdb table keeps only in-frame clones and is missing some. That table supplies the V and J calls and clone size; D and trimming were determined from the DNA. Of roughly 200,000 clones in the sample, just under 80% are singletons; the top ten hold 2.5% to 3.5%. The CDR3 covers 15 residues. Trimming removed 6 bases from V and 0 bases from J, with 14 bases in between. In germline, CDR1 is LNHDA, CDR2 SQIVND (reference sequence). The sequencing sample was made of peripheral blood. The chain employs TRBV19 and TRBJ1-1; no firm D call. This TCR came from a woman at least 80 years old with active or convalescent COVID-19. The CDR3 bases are TGTGCCAGTAGACCTCCCTGGGCGTTGAACACTGAAGCTTTCTTT. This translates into CASRPPWALNTEAFF.